This TCR beta chain was observed in a study of blood T cell repertoires in COVID-19. For the study at large: Both acute and convalescent COVID-19 samples were obtained from the United States, Italy and Spain.

Under the authors' procedure: Reference gene primer amplification gave nucleated cell count estimates. Measured with immunoSEQ multiplex PCR; TCRdb has only the in-frame clones, and not every one. Clone size and the V and J calls come from that table; the DNA yielded D and trimming. The sample contains 150,000 to 200,000 clones, roughly 80% of which appear only once. The study drew participants aged roughly 18 to 95 years from 24 US areas. The study recruited exposed participants who had met a COVID-19 case within 2 weeks before entry. Germline CDR1 and CDR2: SGHRS and YFSETQ. V lost 4 bases, J lost 5 bases, and 17 bases lay in between. The CDR3 sequence is 15 residues long.

The rearrangement uses TRBV5-1 and TRBJ2-3; tentatively, D is TRBD2 (6 bases). The clonotype comes from a man aged 60-69 years who had been exposed to COVID-19. Material for sequencing was PBMCs or T cells enriched from blood (not recorded which). As DNA, the CDR3 is TGCGCCAGCAGCGAAAGGCAGGCGGGAAGAGATACGCAGTATTTT. Translation: CASSERQAGRDTQYF.